This T cell receptor (beta chain) is drawn from a study of blood T cell repertoires in COVID-19 (dated by TCRdb to the early 2020s). Broadly, across the study: Collaborator samples came from the United States, Italy and Spain and covered acute and convalescent phases of COVID-19. The prospective study material was composed of cDNA or gDNA derived from T cells, B-cell-depleted T cells, or PBMCs. The dataset comprised deeply sampled blood TCRbeta repertoires from subjects exposed to, actively infected with, or recovered from COVID-19. A freely available public database, intended as a resource for researchers studying the immune response to SARS-CoV-2, is where the repertoires were released. Samples came from the ongoing ImmuneRACE study (first 160 participants) plus 1,254 subjects from 6 global collaborators. The sample metadata nearly always contained a de-identified subject ID, COVID-19 status, age in years and sex. HLA class I and class II types, where available, came from metadata supplied by the sample provider rather than from assay-based typing.

One collaborating source in Seattle enrolled patients while the patients were actively infected and followed the patients over time throughout the course of disease. Whole blood was collected in K2EDTA tubes by collaborating institutions according to the institutions' own protocols. For TCRbeta analysis, collaborators shipped samples as frozen whole blood, isolated PBMCs, or DNA extracted from either of those sample types. Sequences SNHLY (CDR1) and FYNNEI (CDR2) are obtained from the germline V gene. The CDR3 runs 15 residues from the cysteine to the phenylalanine. Only CDR3 DNA remains: 45 bases, in frame from the first base. V is pared back by 5 bases and J by 6 bases, with 17 bases lying between the germline termini. General findings and caveats noted by the study authors: Clinical and demographic metadata were provided uncurated, with the amount varying by source and participant.

As concerns this clone: It lacks a known antigen. Base qualities are missing; no much larger clone stands one base away.

TCRbeta CDR3 regions were amplified from genomic DNA using the immunoSEQ Assay, a bias-controlled multiplex PCR. The study's own analysis went as follows. Nucleated cell counts per sample were estimated from amplification of reference gene primers within the assay. To quantify the absolute abundance of each unique TCRbeta CDR3 rearrangement, sequence reads were collapsed and filtered. For each sample, productive Simpson clonality was calculated as the square root of Simpson's diversity index over productive rearrangements. Drawn from immuneACCESS, this table holds only the in-frame rearrangements with V and J called that TCRdb kept. Clones are partly lost; checked studies trace under half to an unresolved V gene and leave the rest unexplained. V and J calls and clone size follow that table, whereas D and trimming were derived from the DNA. For this sample the table gives about 96,000 clones, of which 80% to 90% were detected only once. The top ten hold roughly 4.2% of the sample.

Sequenced material: peripheral blood. The clonotype originates from a human donor with COVID-19, enrolled during active disease. The donor label of this sample is uncertain. The chain joins TRBV2 to TRBJ2-4; perhaps TRBD2 is the D gene, with 6 bases matching. The CDR3 protein sequence reads: CASSPVGGRVNIQYF. The sequenced DNA is TGTGCCAGCAGTCCCGTCGGGGGAAGGGTAAACATTCAGTACTTC.